This TCR beta chain comes out of a study of shared clonotypes between healthy human individuals. Study-wide results and caveats: With a handful of donors compared, approximately 5.5% of naive CD4 clonotypes were shared. It was the non-shared clonotypes that had lower generation probabilities than clonotypes shared by all four donors.

Looked up from germline, CDR1 is MNHEY and CDR2 is SMNVEV (reference sequence). The CDR3 contains 18 residues. V lost 5 bases to trimming and J lost 5 bases, with 26 bases between them. CD8 cells classed as naive were CD45RO-negative and positively selected for CCR7, excluding terminally differentiated effector memory CD45RA+ cells. Each sample came from a Caucasian adult donor living in Nashville, Tennessee. To note about this clone: The antigen is not known.

Profiling relied on immunoSEQ multiplex PCR, and the TCRdb table lists in-frame clones only, not all of them. Among approximately 720,000 clones listed, 92% were seen once. The origin of this receptor is a man between 25 and 39 years old in good health. The source material was naive CD8+ T cells sorted from blood. The J gene is TRBJ2-3, the V gene TRBV27; D unresolved. The CDR3 is CASSPQTDRNFDLDTQYF. The CDR3 nucleotides read TGTGCCAGCAGTCCCCAAACGGACCGGAACTTCGACCTAGATACGCAGTATTTT.